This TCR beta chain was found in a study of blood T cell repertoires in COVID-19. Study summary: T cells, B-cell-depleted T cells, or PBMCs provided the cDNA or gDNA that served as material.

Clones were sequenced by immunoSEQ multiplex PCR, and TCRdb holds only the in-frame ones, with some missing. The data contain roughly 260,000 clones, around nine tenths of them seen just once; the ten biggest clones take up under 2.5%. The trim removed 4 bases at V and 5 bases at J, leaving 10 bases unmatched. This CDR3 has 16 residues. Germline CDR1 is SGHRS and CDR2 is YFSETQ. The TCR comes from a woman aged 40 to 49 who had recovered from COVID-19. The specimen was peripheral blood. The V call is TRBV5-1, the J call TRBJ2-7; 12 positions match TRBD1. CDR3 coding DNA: TGCGCCAGCAGCCTAAGCGGGACAGGGGGCAGCGACGAGCAGTACTTC. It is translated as CASSLSGTGGSDEQYF.